These 9 T cell receptor beta chains originate from one sample sequenced in a study of blood T cells in healthy people across ages. A J-beta primer mix and a sample-barcoded 5' primer were used in a second PCR of roughly 7 to 12 cycles. TCRdb reprocessed the 5' RACE reads via MiXCR and lists one record per CDR3 protein. The sample gives 1.8 million or so distinct CDR3 sequences, 30% to 40% of which show up once; around 23% is in the top ten. The sample was blood. All receptors derive from a human donor in good health.

This clonotype was seen more than once but under ten times. This chain links TRBV9 with TRBJ2-3; no firm D call. The CDR3 sequence is 14 residues long. V was shortened by 4 bases and J by 8 bases, with 17 bases between the two germline ends. Germline V lookup: CDR1 SGDLS, CDR2 YYNGEE. CDR3 residues: CASSPRAELLTQYF. The CDR3 region has the DNA TGTGCCAGCAGCCCCCGGGCCGAGCTCCTTACGCAGTATTTT.

Many counts were recorded for this clonotype. The V and J genes are TRBV6-5 and TRBJ2-7, with 7 bases fitting TRBD1. CDR1 is MNHEY and CDR2 is SVGAGI in the germline V gene. This CDR3 comprises 13 residues. J lost 2 bases, V lost 6 bases, and 4 bases had no gene match. The CDR3 region has the DNA TGTGCCAGCAGAAGACAGGGAGCCTACGAGCAGTACTTC. Protein product: CASRRQGAYEQYF.

This clonotype was observed a handful of times. V gene TRBV29-1 combines with J gene TRBJ2-2, with D hard to call. The CDR3 runs 13 residues. V gave up 4 bases and J gave up 6 bases, with 12 bases separating them. Germline loops: CDR1 SQVTM, CDR2 ANQGSEA. CDR3 residues: CSVGRQGPGELFF. CDR3 DNA sequence: TGCAGCGTTGGTAGACAAGGCCCCGGGGAGCTGTTTTTT.

Turning to this clonotype: One end of the junction varies from germline; a read error may be responsible. This CDR3 reads CANSYSGPSGANVLTF. In DNA form, the CDR3 reads TGTGCCAACAGTTACTCAGGACCGTCTGGGGCCAACGTCCTGACTTTC. The chain recombines TRBV6-5 with TRBJ2-6; D gene ambiguous. Germline V gene sequence: CDR1 MNHEY, CDR2 SVGAGI. This CDR3 is built from 16 residues.

The chain joins TRBV25-1 to TRBJ1-5, with TRBD1 as a possible D gene (5 bases). CDR3 length: 15 residues. The germline V gene has CDR1 MGHDK and CDR2 SYGVNS. V lost 9 bases and J lost 1, with 16 bases in between. The CDR3 loop reads CASPVGLLSNQPQHF. DNA of the CDR3: TGTGCCAGTCCTGTGGGGCTTTTGAGCAATCAGCCCCAGCATTTT. Full variable domain (outside the CDR3, taken from reference TRBV25-1 and TRBJ1-5): EADIYQTPRYLVIGTGKKITLECSQTMGHDKMYWYQQDPGMELHLIHYSYGVNSTEKGDLSSESTVSRIRTEHFPLTLESARPSHTSQYLCASPVGLLSNQPQHFGDGTRLSIL.

The chain carries TRBV12-3 or TRBV12-4 and TRBJ2-1, with 8 bases fitting TRBD2. The V segment lost 5 bases and the J segment 2 bases; nucleotides outside the gene matches: 8. The CDR3 runs 16 residues. The CDR3 spells CASSLSGVGPYNEQFF. CDR3 DNA: TGTGCCAGCAGTCTTAGCGGGGTTGGGCCCTACAATGAGCAGTTCTTC.

This clonotype was recorded a few times. The chain carries TRBV29-1 and TRBJ2-5; TRBD2 agrees at 8 bases. Germline V gene lookup returns CDR1 SQVTM and CDR2 ANQGSEA. V lost 6 bases to trimming and J lost 5 bases; unmatched junction nucleotides: 14. The CDR3 is 15 amino acids. The CDR3 DNA is TGCAGCGTCCGGAGGGGTAGCGGGGTTTGGGAGACCCAGTACTTC. As protein: CSVRRGSGVWETQYF. Using reference TRBV29-1 and TRBJ2-5 for the parts outside the CDR3, the full variable domain is SAVISQKPSRDICQRGTSLTIQCQVDSQVTMMFWYRQQPGQSLTLIATANQGSEATYESGFVIDKFPISRPNLTFSTLTVSNMSPEDSSIYLCSVRRGSGVWETQYFGPGTRLLVL.

In nucleotides, the CDR3 is TGTGCCATCAGTGATCCGACAGGGGGTTACACAGATACGCAGTATTTT. This sequence encodes CAISDPTGGYTDTQYF. The V and J genes are TRBV10-3 and TRBJ2-3; 9 bases align to TRBD1. CDR1 is ENHRY, CDR2 SYGVKD, per germline. Trimming cost V 3 bases and J 2 bases; bases outside gene matches: 6. This CDR3 comprises 16 residues.

This clonotype was observed a few times. V is TRBV7-8 and J is TRBJ1-4; D is unclear. Germline V gene data show CDR1 as SGHVS and CDR2 as FQNEAQ. The V and J ends lost 5 bases and 5 bases respectively, with 9 bases between them. This CDR3 is 13 amino acids long. CDR3 DNA sequence: TGTGCCAGCAGCGGAACGGGGAATGAAAAACTGTTTTTT. Protein product: CASSGTGNEKLFF.